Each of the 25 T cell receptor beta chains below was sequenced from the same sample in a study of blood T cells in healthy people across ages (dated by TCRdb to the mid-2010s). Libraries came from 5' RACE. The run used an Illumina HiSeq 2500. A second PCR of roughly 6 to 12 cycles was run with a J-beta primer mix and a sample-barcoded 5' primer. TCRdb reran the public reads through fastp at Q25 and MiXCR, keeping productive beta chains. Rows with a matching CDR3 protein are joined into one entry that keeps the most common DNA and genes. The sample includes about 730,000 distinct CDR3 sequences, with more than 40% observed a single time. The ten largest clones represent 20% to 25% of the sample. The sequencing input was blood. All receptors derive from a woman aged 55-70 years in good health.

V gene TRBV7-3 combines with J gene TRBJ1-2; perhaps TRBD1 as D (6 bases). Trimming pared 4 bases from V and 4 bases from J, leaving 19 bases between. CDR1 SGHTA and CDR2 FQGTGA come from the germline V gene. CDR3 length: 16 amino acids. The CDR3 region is CASSSRQVLRLYGYTF. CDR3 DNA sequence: TGTGCCAGCAGCTCCCGACAGGTTCTTAGGCTCTATGGCTACACCTTC.

This chain's CDR3 is CASSLQGDALAKNIQYF. The CDR3 coding sequence is TGTGCCAGCAGCTTACAGGGGGACGCGCTAGCCAAAAACATTCAGTACTTC. This chain uses TRBV7-9 with TRBJ2-4, with 7 bases lining up with TRBD1. The CDR3 has 17 residues. Germline values: CDR1 SEHNR, CDR2 FQNEAQ (reference sequence). V shed 2 bases and J 0 bases; nucleotides not matched to a gene: 7.

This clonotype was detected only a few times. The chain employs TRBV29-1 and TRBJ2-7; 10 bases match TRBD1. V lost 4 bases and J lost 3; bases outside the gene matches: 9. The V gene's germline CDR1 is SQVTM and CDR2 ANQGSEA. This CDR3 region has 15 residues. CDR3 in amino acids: CSVAGTGETGYEQYF. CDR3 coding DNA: TGCAGCGTTGCCGGGACAGGGGAGACGGGCTACGAGCAGTACTTC.

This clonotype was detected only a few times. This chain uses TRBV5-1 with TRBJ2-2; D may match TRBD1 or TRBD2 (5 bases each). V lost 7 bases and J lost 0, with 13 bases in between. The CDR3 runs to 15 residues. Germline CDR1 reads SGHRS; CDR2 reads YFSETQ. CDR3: CASLYGTTNTGELFF. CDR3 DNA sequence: TGCGCCAGCCTATATGGGACGACGAACACCGGGGAGCTGTTTTTT.

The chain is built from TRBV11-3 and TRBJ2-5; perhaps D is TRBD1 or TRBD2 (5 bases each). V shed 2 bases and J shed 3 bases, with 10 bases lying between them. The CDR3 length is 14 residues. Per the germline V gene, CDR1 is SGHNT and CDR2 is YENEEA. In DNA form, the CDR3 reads TGTGCCAGCAGCTTACGAGGGACGGAAGAGACCCAGTACTTC. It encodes CASSLRGTEETQYF.

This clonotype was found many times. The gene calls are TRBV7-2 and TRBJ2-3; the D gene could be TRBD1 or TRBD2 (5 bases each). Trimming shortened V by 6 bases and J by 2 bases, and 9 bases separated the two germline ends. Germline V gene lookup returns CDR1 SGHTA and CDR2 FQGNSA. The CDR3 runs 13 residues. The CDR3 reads CASSRDHTDTQYF. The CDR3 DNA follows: TGTGCCAGCAGTAGGGACCACACAGATACGCAGTATTTT.

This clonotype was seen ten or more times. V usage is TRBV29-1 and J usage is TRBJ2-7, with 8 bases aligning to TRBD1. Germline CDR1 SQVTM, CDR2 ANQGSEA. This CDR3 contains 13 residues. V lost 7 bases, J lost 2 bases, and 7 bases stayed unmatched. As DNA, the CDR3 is TGCAGCGCTATAAGACAGGGGACCTACGAGCAGTACTTC. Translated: CSAIRQGTYEQYF.

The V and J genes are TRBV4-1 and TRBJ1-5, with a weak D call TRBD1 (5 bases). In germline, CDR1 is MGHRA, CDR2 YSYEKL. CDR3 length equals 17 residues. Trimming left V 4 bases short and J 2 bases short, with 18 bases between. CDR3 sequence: CASSLHLSQGGNQPQHF. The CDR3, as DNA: TGCGCCAGCAGCCTTCACCTATCTCAGGGAGGCAATCAGCCCCAGCATTTT.

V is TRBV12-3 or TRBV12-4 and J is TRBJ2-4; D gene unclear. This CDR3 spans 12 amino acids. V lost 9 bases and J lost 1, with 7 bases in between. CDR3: CASANAKNIQYF. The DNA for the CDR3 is TGTGCCAGTGCGAACGCCAAAAACATTCAGTACTTC.

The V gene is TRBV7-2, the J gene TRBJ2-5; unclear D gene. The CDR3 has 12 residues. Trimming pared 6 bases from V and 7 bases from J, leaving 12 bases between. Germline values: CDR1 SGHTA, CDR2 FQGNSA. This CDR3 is CASSHILGTQYF. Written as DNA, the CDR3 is TGTGCCAGCAGTCACATACTCGGGACCCAGTACTTC.

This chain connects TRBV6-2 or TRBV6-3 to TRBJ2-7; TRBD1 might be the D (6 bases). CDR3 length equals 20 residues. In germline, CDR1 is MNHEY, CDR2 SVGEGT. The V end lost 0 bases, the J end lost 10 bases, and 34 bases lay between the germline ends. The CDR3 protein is CASSYSLFDTPRTVEEIQYF. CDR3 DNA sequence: TGTGCCAGCAGTTACTCCCTTTTCGACACCCCTAGGACAGTCGAAGAGATCCAGTACTTC.

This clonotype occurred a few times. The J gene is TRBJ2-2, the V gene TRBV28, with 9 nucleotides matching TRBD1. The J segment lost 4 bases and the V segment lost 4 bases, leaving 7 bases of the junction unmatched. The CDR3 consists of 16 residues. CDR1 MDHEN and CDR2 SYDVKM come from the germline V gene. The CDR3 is CASSSGQGLSTGELFF. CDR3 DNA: TGTGCCAGCAGTTCTGGACAGGGGCTAAGCACCGGGGAGCTGTTTTTT.

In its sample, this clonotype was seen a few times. CDR3 in DNA: TGTGCCAGCAGCTTAAGCACAGGGCATAATGAAAAACTGTTTTTT. Its protein is CASSLSTGHNEKLFF. V usage is TRBV7-9 and J usage is TRBJ1-4, with D perhaps TRBD1 (6 bases). V dropped 2 bases and J dropped 4 bases, with 11 bases sitting between them. The CDR3 has 15 residues. Germline CDR1 SEHNR, CDR2 FQNEAQ (reference sequence).

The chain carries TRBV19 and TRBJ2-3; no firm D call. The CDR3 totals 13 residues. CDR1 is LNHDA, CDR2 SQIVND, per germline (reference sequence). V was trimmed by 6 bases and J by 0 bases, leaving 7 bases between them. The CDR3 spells CASRRPSTDTQYF. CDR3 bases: TGTGCCAGTAGACGCCCCAGCACAGATACGCAGTATTTT.

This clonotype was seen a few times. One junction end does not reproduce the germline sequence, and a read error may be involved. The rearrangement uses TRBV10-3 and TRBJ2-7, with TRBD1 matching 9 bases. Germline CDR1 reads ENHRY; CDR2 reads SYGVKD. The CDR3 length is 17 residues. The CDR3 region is CAAHSGQGVLRSHEQYF. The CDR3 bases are TGTGCCGCCCATTCGGGACAGGGCGTTCTTCGCTCCCACGAGCAGTACTTC.

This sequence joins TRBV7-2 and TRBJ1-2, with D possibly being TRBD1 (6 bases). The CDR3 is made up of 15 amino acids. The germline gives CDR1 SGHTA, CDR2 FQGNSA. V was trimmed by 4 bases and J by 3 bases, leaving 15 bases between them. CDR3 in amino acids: CASSSRDKWYYGYTF. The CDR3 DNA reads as TGTGCCAGCAGCTCCCGGGACAAGTGGTACTATGGCTACACCTTC.

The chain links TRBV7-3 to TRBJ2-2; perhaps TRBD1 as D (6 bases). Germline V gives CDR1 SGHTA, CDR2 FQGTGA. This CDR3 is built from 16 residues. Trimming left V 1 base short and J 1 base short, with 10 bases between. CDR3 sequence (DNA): TGTGCCAGCAGCTTAAACCCGGACAGGAACACCGGGGAGCTGTTTTTT. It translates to CASSLNPDRNTGELFF.

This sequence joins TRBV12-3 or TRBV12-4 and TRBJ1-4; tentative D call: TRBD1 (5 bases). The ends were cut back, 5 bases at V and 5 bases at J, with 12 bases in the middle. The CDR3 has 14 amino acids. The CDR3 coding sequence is TGTGCCAGCAGTGAGGACTGGGGGAATGAAAAACTGTTTTTT. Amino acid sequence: CASSEDWGNEKLFF.

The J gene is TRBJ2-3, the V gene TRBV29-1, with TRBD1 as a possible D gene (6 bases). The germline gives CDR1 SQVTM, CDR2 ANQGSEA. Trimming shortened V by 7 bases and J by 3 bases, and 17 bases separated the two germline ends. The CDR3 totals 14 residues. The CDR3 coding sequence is TGCAGCGGTCGCGCAAACAGGGTAACAGATACGCAGTATTTT. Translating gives CSGRANRVTDTQYF.

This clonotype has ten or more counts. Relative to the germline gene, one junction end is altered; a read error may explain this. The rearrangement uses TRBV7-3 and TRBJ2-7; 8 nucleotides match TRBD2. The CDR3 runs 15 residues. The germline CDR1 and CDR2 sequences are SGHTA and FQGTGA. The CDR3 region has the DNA TGTGCCAGCAGCGTAACTAGCGGAGATGCCTACGAGCAGTACTTC. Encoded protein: CASSVTSGDAYEQYF.

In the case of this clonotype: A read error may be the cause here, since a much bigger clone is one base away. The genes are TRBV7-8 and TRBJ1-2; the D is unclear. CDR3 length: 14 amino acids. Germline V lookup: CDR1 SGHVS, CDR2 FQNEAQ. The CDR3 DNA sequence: TGTACCAGCAGCCCTTCAAGGGTAAACTATGGCTACACCTTC. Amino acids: CTSSPSRVNYGYTF. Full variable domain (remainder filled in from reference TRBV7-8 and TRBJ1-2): GAGVSQSPRYKVAKRGQDVALRCDPISGHVSLFWYQQALGQGPEFLTYFQNEAQLDKSGLPSDRFFAERPEGSVSTLKIQRTQQEDSAVYLCTSSPSRVNYGYTFGSGTRLTVV.

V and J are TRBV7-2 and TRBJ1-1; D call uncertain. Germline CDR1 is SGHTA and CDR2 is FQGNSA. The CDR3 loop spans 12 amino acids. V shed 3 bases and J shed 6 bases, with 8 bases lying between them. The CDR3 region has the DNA TGTGCCAGCAGCTTTTACGGGGCTGAAGCTTTCTTT. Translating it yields CASSFYGAEAFF. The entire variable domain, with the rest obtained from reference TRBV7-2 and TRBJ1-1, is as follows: GAGVSQSPSNKVTEKGKDVELRCDPISGHTALYWYRQSLGQGLEFLIYFQGNSAPDKSGLPSDRFSAERTGGSVSTLTIQRTQQEDSAVYLCASSFYGAEAFFGQGTRLTVV.

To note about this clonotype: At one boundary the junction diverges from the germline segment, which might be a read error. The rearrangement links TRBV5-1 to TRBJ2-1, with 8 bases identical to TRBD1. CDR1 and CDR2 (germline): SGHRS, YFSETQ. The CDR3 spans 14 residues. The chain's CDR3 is CAGSLGQENNEQFF. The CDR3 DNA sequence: TGCGCCGGCAGCTTGGGACAGGAGAACAATGAGCAGTTCTTC.

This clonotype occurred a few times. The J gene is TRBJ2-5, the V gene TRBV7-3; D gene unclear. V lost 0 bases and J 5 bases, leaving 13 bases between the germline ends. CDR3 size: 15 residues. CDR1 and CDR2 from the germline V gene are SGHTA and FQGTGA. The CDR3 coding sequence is TGTGCCAGCAGCTTAACTAGCTCTCCCTGGGAGACCCAGTACTTC. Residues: CASSLTSSPWETQYF.

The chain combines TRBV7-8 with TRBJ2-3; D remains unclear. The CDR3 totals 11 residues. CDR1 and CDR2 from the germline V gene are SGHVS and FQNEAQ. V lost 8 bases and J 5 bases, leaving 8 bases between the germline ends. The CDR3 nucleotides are TGTGCCAGCCGGCAAGGAGATACGCAGTATTTT. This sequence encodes CASRQGDTQYF.